A single sample is the source of the 6 T cell receptor beta chains below, sequenced in a study of PD-1 blockade in classical Hodgkin lymphoma. All patients relapsed after autologous stem cell transplantation, and brentuximab vedotin exposure varied. Isolation of CD8+ T cells from thawed PBMCs used magnetic negative selection. Here immunoSEQ multiplex PCR was the method, and the copy in TCRdb shows in-frame clones only, minus some. This sample has 10,000 to 15,000 clones, with more than 60% found just once. The source material was CD8+ T cells from blood, sampled at baseline. All receptors come from a human donor with classical Hodgkin lymphoma.

This clone is medium-sized (0.01 to 0.1%) by share. V gene TRBV13 combines with J gene TRBJ1-5; D is unresolved. This CDR3 contains 14 residues. V was cut by 0 bases and J by 2 bases, with 5 bases left in between. Germline CDR1 and CDR2: PRHDT and FYEKMQ (reference sequence). CDR3 DNA: TGTGCCAGCAGCTTAGGGAGTGGCAATCAGCCCCAGCATTTT. This codes for CASSLGSGNQPQHF.

The J gene is TRBJ2-7, the V gene TRBV4-2; D perhaps matches TRBD1 (5 bases). The CDR3 extends over 11 amino acids. V was shortened by 1 base and J by 13 bases, with 11 bases between the two germline ends. The germline V gene has CDR1 LGHNA and CDR2 YNFKEQ. The chain's CDR3 is CASSQVLQGYF. The CDR3 DNA sequence: TGTGCCAGCAGCCAAGTTCTTCAGGGCTACTTC.

This rearrangement joins TRBV6-5 to TRBJ1-5; unclear D gene. The CDR3 is 14 amino acids. The V gene's germline CDR1 is MNHEY and CDR2 SVGAGI. V was clipped by 5 bases and J by 3 bases, with 11 bases between them. The CDR3 spells CASSELQPNQPQHF. CDR3 nucleotide sequence: TGTGCCAGCAGTGAACTACAGCCCAATCAGCCCCAGCATTTT.

This clone has more than one count but fewer than ten. This sequence joins TRBV7-9 and TRBJ1-2; D gene uncertain. V lost 4 bases and J lost 4, with 10 bases in between. Germline V CDR1 and CDR2: SEHNR, FQNEAQ (reference sequence). CDR3 length: 13 amino acids. The DNA of the CDR3 is TGTGCCAGCAGCTATGGCAGCTTCTATGGCTACACCTTC. This translates into CASSYGSFYGYTF.

The chain recombines TRBV27 with TRBJ2-7, with 12 bases fitting TRBD2. The CDR3 has 14 amino acids. CDR1 is MNHEY, CDR2 SMNVEV, per germline (reference sequence). The J segment lost 5 bases and the V segment lost 5 bases, leaving 4 bases of the junction unmatched. CDR3 nucleotide sequence: TGTGCCAGCAGTGCGACTAGCGGGGGAAACGAGCAGTACTTC. Translation: CASSATSGGNEQYF.

The chain combines TRBV29-1 with TRBJ1-5; perhaps TRBD1 as D (5 bases). Germline V gene sequence: CDR1 SQVTM, CDR2 ANQGSEA. There are 13 residues in the CDR3. V gave up 4 bases and J gave up 9 bases, with 16 bases separating them. The CDR3 reads CSVVVQDGWPQHF. The CDR3 DNA is TGCAGCGTTGTGGTACAGGATGGGTGGCCCCAGCATTTT.